These 26 T cell receptor beta chains were all obtained from the same sample, sequenced in a study of Graves' ophthalmopathy and Graves' hyperthyroidism. Amplification of the TCR beta CDR3 regions used RNA transcripts (as template). RT-PCR with HTBI primers came first, then second-round multiplex PCR. Using its own MiXCR run on the multiplex PCR reads, TCRdb lists one record per CDR3 protein. The sample lists some 350,000 distinct CDR3 sequences, about a sixth occurring once. Sequences were obtained from peripheral blood. All receptors come from an adult woman with stable Graves' hyperthyroidism.

This clonotype was seen a few times. The gene calls are TRBV30 and TRBJ2-7, with unresolved D. Germline CDR1 and CDR2: GTSNPN and SVGIG (reference sequence). The CDR3 covers 14 residues. V gave up 1 base and J gave up 0 bases, with 10 bases separating them. The CDR3 DNA reads TGTGCCTGGAGTGGGCCATGGAGCTCCTACGAGCAGTACTTC. This translates into CAWSGPWSSYEQYF.

In its sample, this clonotype was seen many times. The gene calls are TRBV7-2 and TRBJ2-7; 7 nucleotides align to TRBD1. The CDR3 contains 15 residues. Trimming cost V 0 bases and J 2 bases; bases outside gene matches: 4. Germline CDR1 SGHTA, CDR2 FQGNSA. The CDR3 here is CASSLARDRAYEQYF. CDR3 DNA: TGTGCCAGCAGCTTAGCAAGGGACAGAGCCTACGAGCAGTACTTC.

This clonotype was counted at least ten times. V gene TRBV5-1 combines with J gene TRBJ2-7; TRBD2 aligns across 9 bases. The germline gives CDR1 SGHRS, CDR2 YFSETQ. The CDR3 totals 15 residues. The trim removed 5 bases at V and 4 bases at J, leaving 10 bases unmatched. CDR3 loop: CASREEGSGRYEQYF. CDR3 bases: TGCGCCAGCAGGGAGGAGGGTAGCGGGAGATACGAGCAGTACTTC.

The V and J genes are TRBV3-1 and TRBJ1-1; D may be TRBD1 (6 bases). There are 14 residues in the CDR3. Trimming took off 4 bases at V and 5 bases at J, with 14 bases between the two ends. Per the germline V gene, CDR1 is LGHDT and CDR2 is YNNKEL (reference sequence). CDR3 DNA: TGTGCCAGCAGCCGTTCAGGGGCGCGTACTGAAGCTTTCTTT. Its translation is CASSRSGARTEAFF.

In this sample, this clonotype turned up many times. This clone may be a read error of a much larger clone one base away. The chain uses TRBV12-3 or TRBV12-4 and TRBJ1-1; D is undetermined. The CDR3 contains 14 residues. Here the CDR3 DNA reads TGTACCAGCATCGTACTGGAGGCAGGCACTGAAGCTTTCTTT. Its protein product is CTSIVLEAGTEAFF.

At least ten counts were recorded for this clonotype. The CDR3 protein is CASSLVGASGIETQYF. CDR3 coding DNA: TGTGCCAGCAGTTTAGTAGGGGCTAGCGGGATAGAGACCCAGTACTTC. The rearrangement joins TRBV28 to TRBJ2-5, with 9 nucleotides matching TRBD2. The germline V gene has CDR1 MDHEN and CDR2 SYDVKM. With V trimmed by 2 bases and J by 4 bases, 8 bases remained unmatched. The CDR3 sequence is 16 residues long.

The chain employs TRBV7-9 and TRBJ1-2; D is ambiguous. V lost 0 bases and J 8 bases, leaving 4 bases between the germline ends. The CDR3 loop spans 11 amino acids. Germline CDR1 and CDR2: SEHNR and FQNEAQ (reference sequence). CDR3 DNA sequence: TGTGCCAGCAGCTTAGCGAACGGCTACACCTTC. Amino acid sequence: CASSLANGYTF.

In this sample, this clonotype turned up many times. The chain carries TRBV20-1 and TRBJ2-5; 8 bases fit TRBD1. The CDR3 contains 13 residues. CDR1 is DFQATT and CDR2 is SNEGSKA in the germline V gene (reference sequence). The V and J ends lost 4 bases and 5 bases, in that order; junction bases with no gene match: 6. Here the CDR3 DNA reads TGCAGTGCTAACCCCCAGGGGGCGGAGACCCAGTACTTC. As protein: CSANPQGAETQYF.

This clonotype was observed at least ten times. The CDR3 sequence: CASSLQGVNTGELFF. In DNA form, the CDR3 reads TGTGCCAGCAGTTTACAAGGGGTGAACACCGGGGAGCTGTTTTTT. The chain is built from TRBV12-3 or TRBV12-4 and TRBJ2-2; D may be TRBD1 (5 bases). CDR3 size: 15 residues. V was cut by 2 bases and J by 1 base, with 8 bases left in between.

J is TRBJ2-5 and V is TRBV24-1; no firm D call. The ends were cut back, 8 bases at V and 3 bases at J, with 12 bases in the middle. The germline gives CDR1 KGHDR, CDR2 SFDVKD. CDR3 length: 13 residues. In nucleotides, the CDR3 is TGTGCCACCAACGGTGCGGTCGAAGAGACCCAGTACTTC. Amino acids: CATNGAVEETQYF.

This clonotype was detected many times. This chain joins TRBV5-1 and TRBJ2-7, with D perhaps matching TRBD2 (6 bases). The V gene lost 0 bases and the J gene lost 3 bases, with 13 bases spanning the gap. CDR1 SGHRS and CDR2 YFSETQ come from the germline V gene. This CDR3 contains 15 residues. The CDR3 coding sequence is TGCGCCAGCAGCTTGGCCCCGGGGACTTACTACGAGCAGTACTTC. It encodes CASSLAPGTYYEQYF. The full variable domain, rest sourced from reference TRBV5-1 and TRBJ2-7, is KAGVTQTPRYLIKTRGQQVTLSCSPISGHRSVSWYQQTPGQGLQFLFEYFSETQRNKGNFPGRFSGRQFSNSRSEMNVSTLELGDSALYLCASSLAPGTYYEQYFGPGTRLTVT.

The table lists this clonotype with many counts. This chain connects TRBV12-3 or TRBV12-4 to TRBJ2-3, with D possibly being TRBD1 (6 bases). This CDR3 spans 14 amino acids. Trimming shortened V by 5 bases and J by 2 bases, and 11 bases separated the two germline ends. CDR3 sequence: CASSADRDTDTQYF. In nucleotides, the CDR3 is TGTGCCAGCAGTGCGGACAGAGACACAGATACGCAGTATTTT.

This clonotype was recorded at least ten times. This chain links TRBV20-1 with TRBJ1-5; TRBD1 matches 7 bases. The germline V gene has CDR1 DFQATT and CDR2 SNEGSKA (reference sequence). The CDR3 totals 13 residues. V lost 2 bases to trimming and J lost 4 bases; unmatched junction nucleotides: 2. CDR3 sequence reads: CSARWDRNQPQHF. For the CDR3, the DNA is TGCAGTGCTAGATGGGACAGAAATCAGCCCCAGCATTTT.

This clonotype was counted a few times. The chain employs TRBV6-1 and TRBJ2-4, with D perhaps TRBD1 (5 bases). The V gene's germline CDR1 is MNHNS and CDR2 SASEGT. The CDR3 contains 15 residues. V was pared by 7 bases and J by 15 bases, with 28 bases between. Here the CDR3 reads CASKSTARAHITPYF. For the CDR3, the DNA is TGTGCCAGCAAATCTACGGCCAGGGCCCATATTACCCCGTACTTC.

The table lists this clonotype with many counts. The V and J genes are TRBV6-2 or TRBV6-3 and TRBJ2-4, with 8 bases matching TRBD1. Unmatched junction bases numbered 1, after V lost 0 bases and J lost 6 bases. The CDR3 loop spans 14 amino acids. Germline V gene data show CDR1 as MNHEY and CDR2 as SVGEGT. In nucleotides, the CDR3 is TGTGCCAGCAGTTACTCGGGGACAGGAAACATTCAGTACTTC. It specifies CASSYSGTGNIQYF.

The rearrangement uses TRBV19 and TRBJ1-2; D remains ambiguous. CDR3 length: 13 amino acids. Trimming pared 7 bases from V and 4 bases from J, leaving 13 bases between. Germline-derived CDR1 and CDR2 are LNHDA and SQIVND (reference sequence). The CDR3 spells CASTMTIGYGYTF. The CDR3 bases are TGTGCCAGTACAATGACGATCGGCTATGGCTACACCTTC.

Ten or more counts support this clonotype. The V call is TRBV4-1, the J call TRBJ2-5, with 8 bases identical to TRBD2. With V trimmed by 1 base and J by 1 base, 2 bases remained unmatched. Germline-derived CDR1 and CDR2 are MGHRA and YSYEKL. CDR3 length: 15 amino acids. This CDR3 reads CASSQGGRSQETQYF. The CDR3 DNA sequence: TGCGCCAGCAGCCAAGGCGGGAGGTCCCAAGAGACCCAGTACTTC.

This clonotype was counted at least ten times. This rearrangement joins TRBV20-1 to TRBJ2-7; no clear D gene. Germline loops: CDR1 DFQATT, CDR2 SNEGSKA (reference sequence). V lost 3 bases to trimming and J lost 8 bases, with 17 bases between them. This CDR3 has 13 amino acids. The CDR3 reads CSASFPQRFQQYF. CDR3 sequence (DNA): TGCAGTGCTAGTTTCCCCCAGAGGTTCCAGCAGTACTTC.

This clonotype occurred many times. The rearrangement uses TRBV19 and TRBJ2-2, with a weak D call TRBD1 (5 bases). Germline CDR1 reads LNHDA; CDR2 reads SQIVND (reference sequence). CDR3 size: 15 residues. The V and J ends lost 5 bases and 0 bases respectively, with 10 bases between them. The CDR3 loop is CASSLQQANTGELFF. The DNA for the CDR3 is TGTGCCAGTAGTTTACAACAGGCGAACACCGGGGAGCTGTTTTTT.

This clonotype was detected once. The chain couples TRBV12-3 or TRBV12-4 to TRBJ2-5; D unclear. The length of the CDR3 is 13 residues. The ends were cut back, 0 bases at V and 5 bases at J, with 7 bases in the middle. CDR3 sequence: CASSLAFGETQYF. The CDR3 bases are TGTGCCAGCAGTTTAGCTTTTGGGGAGACCCAGTACTTC.

This clonotype was observed at least ten times. The genes are TRBV6-1 and TRBJ2-7; D is unresolved. The V gene lost 1 base and the J gene lost 3 bases, with 7 bases spanning the gap. CDR1 and CDR2 (germline): MNHNS, SASEGT. The CDR3 runs to 13 residues. DNA of the CDR3: TGTGCCAGCAGTGAAGAAGTGTACTACGAGCAGTACTTC. As protein: CASSEEVYYEQYF.

This clonotype was observed many times. This sequence joins TRBV11-2 and TRBJ2-7; D gene unclear. Deletions cut 1 base from V and 3 bases from J, with 10 bases between. This CDR3 is built from 14 residues. Per the germline V gene, CDR1 is SGHAT and CDR2 is FQNNGV. CDR3 nucleotide sequence: TGTGCCAGCAGCTTAGTTCTAGGCCTCTACGAGCAGTACTTC. It codes for CASSLVLGLYEQYF.

The rearrangement joins TRBV3-1 to TRBJ1-1; D remains unclear. The V end was cut by 0 bases, the J end by 4 bases, with 12 bases between. CDR3 length: 15 amino acids. CDR1 is LGHDT, CDR2 YNNKEL, per germline (reference sequence). Here the CDR3 reads CASSQDPYLGTEAFF. The CDR3 bases are TGTGCCAGCAGCCAAGACCCGTATTTGGGCACTGAAGCTTTCTTT. Looking up the rest from reference TRBV3-1 and TRBJ1-1 gives the full variable domain: DTAVSQTPKYLVTQMGNDKSIKCEQNLGHDTMYWYKQDSKKFLKIMFSYNNKELIINETVPNRFSPKSPDKAHLNLHINSLELGDSAVYFCASSQDPYLGTEAFFGQGTRLTVV.

This clonotype was detected ten times or more. The CDR3 protein is CAGSVALNTEAFF. The CDR3 DNA reads as TGTGCCGGGTCCGTAGCCTTGAACACTGAAGCTTTCTTT. This sequence joins TRBV6-1 and TRBJ1-1, with no clear D. Germline V gene data show CDR1 as MNHNS and CDR2 as SASEGT. CDR3 length: 13 residues. V shed 11 bases and J shed 0 bases, with 13 bases lying between them.

In this sample, this clonotype turned up many times. This chain uses TRBV7-9 with TRBJ2-7; no reliable D call. The CDR3 covers 12 residues. CDR1 and CDR2 from the germline V gene are SEHNR and FQNEAQ (reference sequence). The V end was cut by 2 bases, the J end by 5 bases, with 7 bases between. The CDR3 bases are TGTGCCAGCAGCTTAAAGTTTGACGAGCAGTACTTC. Translation gives CASSLKFDEQYF.

This clonotype was recorded at least ten times. The rearrangement links TRBV12-3 or TRBV12-4 to TRBJ2-7; 7 bases match TRBD2. The CDR3 consists of 17 residues. Trimming took 7 bases from V and 4 from J; bases not matched to a gene: 19. CDR3 region: CASTFLPVAGLDYEQYF. CDR3 sequence (DNA): TGTGCCAGCACCTTCCTCCCCGTAGCGGGCCTTGATTACGAGCAGTACTTC.